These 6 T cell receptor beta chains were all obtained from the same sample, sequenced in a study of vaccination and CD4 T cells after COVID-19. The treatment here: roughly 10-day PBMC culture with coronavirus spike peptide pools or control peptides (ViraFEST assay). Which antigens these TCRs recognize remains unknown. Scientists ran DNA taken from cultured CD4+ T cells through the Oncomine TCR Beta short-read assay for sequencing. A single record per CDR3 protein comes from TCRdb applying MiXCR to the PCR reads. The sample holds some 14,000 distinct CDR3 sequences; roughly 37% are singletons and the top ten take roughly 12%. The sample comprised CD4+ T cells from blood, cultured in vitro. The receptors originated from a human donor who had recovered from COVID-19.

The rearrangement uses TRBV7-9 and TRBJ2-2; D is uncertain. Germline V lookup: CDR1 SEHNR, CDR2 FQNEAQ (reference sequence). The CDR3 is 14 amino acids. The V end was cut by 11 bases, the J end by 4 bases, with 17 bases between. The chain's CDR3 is CAPLWSSSTGELFF. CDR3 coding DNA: TGTGCCCCTTTATGGAGCTCGAGCACCGGGGAGCTGTTTTTT. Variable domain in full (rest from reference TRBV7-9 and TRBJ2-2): DTGVSQNPRHKITKRGQNVTFRCDPISEHNRLYWYRQTLGQGPEFLTYFQNEAQLEKSRLLSDRFSAERPKGSFSTLEIQRTEQGDSAMYLCAPLWSSSTGELFFGEGSRLTVL.

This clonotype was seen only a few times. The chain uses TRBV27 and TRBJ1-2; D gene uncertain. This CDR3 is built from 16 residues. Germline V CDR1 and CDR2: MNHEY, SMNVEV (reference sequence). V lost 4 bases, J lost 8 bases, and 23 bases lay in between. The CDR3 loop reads CASSSGRLLDWFGYTF. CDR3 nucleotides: TGTGCCAGCAGTTCCGGCAGGCTACTCGATTGGTTCGGCTACACCTTC.

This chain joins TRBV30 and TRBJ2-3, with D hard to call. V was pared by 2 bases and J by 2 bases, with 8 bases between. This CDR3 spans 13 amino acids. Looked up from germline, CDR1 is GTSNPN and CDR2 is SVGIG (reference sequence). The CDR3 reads CAWSSDHTDTQYF. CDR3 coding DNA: TGTGCCTGGAGTAGTGACCACACAGATACGCAGTATTTT. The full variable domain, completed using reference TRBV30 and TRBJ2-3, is SQTIHQWPATLVQPVGSPLSLECTVEGTSNPNLYWYRQAAGRGLQLLFYSVGIGQISSEVPQNLSASRPQDRQFILSSKKLLLSDSGFYLCAWSSDHTDTQYFGPGTRLTVL.

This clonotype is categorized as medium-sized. CDR3 nucleotide sequence: TGCAGTGCTAGATCGGGACAGTTGAACACTGAAGCTTTCTTT. It yields the protein CSARSGQLNTEAFF. The rearrangement links TRBV20-1 to TRBJ1-1, with TRBD1 matching over 7 bases. Germline CDR1 and CDR2: DFQATT and SNEGSKA (reference sequence). CDR3 length: 14 amino acids. The ends lost 2 bases at V and 0 bases at J; junction bases unmatched: 3.

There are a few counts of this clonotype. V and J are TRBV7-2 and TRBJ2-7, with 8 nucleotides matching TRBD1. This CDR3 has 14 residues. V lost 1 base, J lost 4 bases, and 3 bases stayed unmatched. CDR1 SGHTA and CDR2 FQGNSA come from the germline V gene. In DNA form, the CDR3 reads TGTGCCAGCAGCTTAGACCAGGGGGCGTACGAGCAGTACTTC. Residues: CASSLDQGAYEQYF. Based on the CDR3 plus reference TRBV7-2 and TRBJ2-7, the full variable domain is GAGVSQSPSNKVTEKGKDVELRCDPISGHTALYWYRQSLGQGLEFLIYFQGNSAPDKSGLPSDRFSAERTGGSVSTLTIQRTQQEDSAVYLCASSLDQGAYEQYFGPGTRLTVT.

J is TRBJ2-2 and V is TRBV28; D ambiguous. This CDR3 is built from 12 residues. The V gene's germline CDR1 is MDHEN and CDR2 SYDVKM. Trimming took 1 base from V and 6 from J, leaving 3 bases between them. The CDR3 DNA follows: TGTGCCAGCAGTTTATACTCCGGGGAGCTGTTTTTT. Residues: CASSLYSGELFF.